The rows below give T cell receptor beta chains drawn from one sample of a study of graft-versus-host responses after intestinal transplantation. The antigens for these receptors are not known. Using immunoSEQ multiplex PCR, the repertoire was profiled, and TCRdb retains in-frame clones only, with some absent. The profile covers about 96,000 clones, with 90% to 95% appearing a single time and around 0.18% taken by the ten largest. The sample consisted of unstimulated CD4+ T cells sorted from spleen or lymph node cells, taken before intestinal transplant. These TCRs come from a human donor who received an intestinal transplant. CDR3s include the opening cysteine and the closing phenylalanine or tryptophan. A D gene is named only where the DNA matches it firmly. For some rows the clone size is stated as once, few or many, or as a class when expanded; others skip it.

CDR3 DNA,CDR3 protein,J gene,clone size,V gene,D gene
TGTGCCAGCTCCCGGCTAGCGGGGGGTGCCATGGGCACAGATACGCAGTATTTT,CASSRLAGGAMGTDTQYF,TRBJ2-3,-,TRBV18,TRBD2
TGTGCCATCAGTGAGTCGGACAGTCTATTTGGAAACACCATATATTTT,CAISESDSLFGNTIYF,TRBJ1-3,-,TRBV10-3,-
TGCGCCAGCAGCCAAGTACAGGTTTCCACAGATACGCAGTATTTT,CASSQVQVSTDTQYF,TRBJ2-3,-,TRBV4-1,-
TGCGCCAGCAGCTTTCAAATTGACAGTTTGAACACTGAAGCTTTCTTT,CASSFQIDSLNTEAFF,TRBJ1-1,-,TRBV5-1,-
TGTGCCAGCAGCTTAGGGTCGGGAGATGAGACCCAGTACTTC,CASSLGSGDETQYF,TRBJ2-5,-,TRBV7-9,-
TGTGCCACCAGCACACTAGCGGGAGAAGGAGGGCCAAATGAGCAGTTCTTC,CATSTLAGEGGPNEQFF,TRBJ2-1,-,TRBV15,TRBD2
TGTGCCAGCAGTGACCCCGGGAAGGGCGAAAAACTGTTTTTT,CASSDPGKGEKLFF,TRBJ1-4,-,TRBV25-1,-
TGTGCCAGCAGTTACGGGCAGGGTGAGACCCAGTACTTC,CASSYGQGETQYF,TRBJ2-5,-,TRBV6-5,-
TGTGCCAGCAGCAATTGCCGCGAGGTTCGCGGGACAGGCTACGAGCAGTACTTC,CASSNCREVRGTGYEQYF,TRBJ2-7,-,TRBV21-1,-
TGCGCCAGCAGCTTATACAGGGGAGCGGGGGGCACTGAAGCTTTCTTT,CASSLYRGAGGTEAFF,TRBJ1-1,-,TRBV4-1,TRBD1
TGTGCCAGCAGCCCTAGGGCGGCGGGGGCGCGCACTGAAGCTTTCTTT,CASSPRAAGARTEAFF,TRBJ1-1,once,TRBV7-9,-
TGTGCCAGCAGTTTGAATGGGCAAAACACCGGGGAGCTGTTTTTT,CASSLNGQNTGELFF,TRBJ2-2,-,TRBV7-2,-
TGCGCCAGCAGCGTACAGGGGGCCGCTGAAGCTTTCTTT,CASSVQGAAEAFF,TRBJ1-1,-,TRBV5-1,TRBD1
TGTGCCAGCCTAGCGCGATACTTTGTATCCGGGGAGCTGTTTTTT,CASLARYFVSGELFF,TRBJ2-2,-,TRBV6-1,-
TGCGCCAGCTTCCAGGACAGGGGGACTGAAGCTTTCTTT,CASFQDRGTEAFF,TRBJ1-1,-,TRBV5-1,TRBD1
TGTGCCAGCAGCTCGGATCCGGGACAGGGTTTCGATGAGCAGTTCTTC,CASSSDPGQGFDEQFF,TRBJ2-1,-,TRBV7-2,TRBD1
TGTGCCAGCAGTGAACGTGGGGACAGCCATCAGCCCCAGCATTTT,CASSERGDSHQPQHF,TRBJ1-5,-,TRBV6-1,TRBD1
TGTGCCAGCAGCCCTCGACAGGGAAGACCCTTTCAGTTCTTC,CASSPRQGRPFQFF,TRBJ2-1,-,TRBV6-5,TRBD1
TGTGCCAGCAGCTTTTATGGGGGGGGAGAGACCCAGTACTTC,CASSFYGGGETQYF,TRBJ2-5,-,TRBV7-2,TRBD2
TGTGCCAGCAGCCCATTCGCAGGGCTCCCCCACCAAGAGACCCAGTACTTC,CASSPFAGLPHQETQYF,TRBJ2-5,-,TRBV14,-
TGTGCCAGAAGCGCCGTACGGGGTCAGGAGACCCAGTACTTC,CARSAVRGQETQYF,TRBJ2-5,-,TRBV7-5,-
TGTGCCAGTAGTCGACTAGCGGGAGCGAATTCAGATACGCAGTATTTT,CASSRLAGANSDTQYF,TRBJ2-3,-,TRBV19,TRBD2
TGTGCCAGCAGCGTGGGCAGTTATAGCAATCAGCCCCAGCATTTT,CASSVGSYSNQPQHF,TRBJ1-5,-,TRBV28,-
TGTGCCAGCTCGGCGGGGCAGAAAGAGACCCAGTACTTC,CASSAGQKETQYF,TRBJ2-5,-,TRBV18,-
TGTGCCAGCAGCTTGCTTACAGGTTACTCCTACGAGCAGTACTTC,CASSLLTGYSYEQYF,TRBJ2-7,-,TRBV5-6,-
TGCGCCAGCAGTGAGCCCCGGGCAGGCAGGGCCAGTGGAAACACCATATATTTT,CASSEPRAGRASGNTIYF,TRBJ1-3,-,TRBV10-1,-
TGTGCCACGAGACTAGCGGGAGAGGGCACCGGGGAGCTGTTTTTT,CATRLAGEGTGELFF,TRBJ2-2,-,TRBV10-3,TRBD2
TGTGCCAGCTCACCAGTAGGACTAGCGGGGGGGCCGACAGATACGCAGTATTTT,CASSPVGLAGGPTDTQYF,TRBJ2-3,-,TRBV18,TRBD2
TGTGCCAGCTGGGACAGGGGCCCAACTGAAGCTTTCTTT,CASWDRGPTEAFF,TRBJ1-1,-,TRBV28,TRBD1
TGTGCCAGCAGCTTAGTTTCGGTTAGCGGGGGCAATGAGCAGTTCTTC,CASSLVSVSGGNEQFF,TRBJ2-1,-,TRBV11-2,TRBD2
TGTGCCAGCAGCGCCTTCAGGGGGACTGAAGCTTTCTTT,CASSAFRGTEAFF,TRBJ1-1,-,TRBV7-3,TRBD1
TGTGCCAGCAGCTTAGGACTAGCGGGAGTGCCCGATACGCAGTATTTT,CASSLGLAGVPDTQYF,TRBJ2-3,-,TRBV11-2,TRBD2
TGCAGCGTTTTTTTTGGAGACAGGGGGGTTAGCACTGAAGCTTTCTTT,CSVFFGDRGVSTEAFF,TRBJ1-1,-,TRBV29-1,TRBD1